The clone carrying this T cell receptor (beta chain) was detected only a few times. This entry comes from a study of cytomegalovirus exposure and HLA in healthy donors. With 60 Vbeta and 13 Jbeta primers, the PCR was carried out. TCRdb keeps only in-frame clones here, not all; method: immunoSEQ multiplex PCR. The repertoire has about 160,000 clones, around 79% of them found once; the top ten carry 5% to 6.5%. There are 13 residues in the CDR3. Germline CDR1 MNHEY, CDR2 SMNVEV (reference sequence). Trimming took 5 bases from V and 7 from J, leaving 15 bases between them. The source material was PBMCs. The V and J genes are TRBV27 and TRBJ2-7; tentatively, D is TRBD1 (6 bases). The TCR originated in a man aged 50-59 years in good health and CMV-seropositive. CDR3 amino acids: CASSPNREGEQYF. The CDR3 nucleotides are TGTGCCAGCAGTCCGAACAGGGAAGGGGAGCAGTACTTC.